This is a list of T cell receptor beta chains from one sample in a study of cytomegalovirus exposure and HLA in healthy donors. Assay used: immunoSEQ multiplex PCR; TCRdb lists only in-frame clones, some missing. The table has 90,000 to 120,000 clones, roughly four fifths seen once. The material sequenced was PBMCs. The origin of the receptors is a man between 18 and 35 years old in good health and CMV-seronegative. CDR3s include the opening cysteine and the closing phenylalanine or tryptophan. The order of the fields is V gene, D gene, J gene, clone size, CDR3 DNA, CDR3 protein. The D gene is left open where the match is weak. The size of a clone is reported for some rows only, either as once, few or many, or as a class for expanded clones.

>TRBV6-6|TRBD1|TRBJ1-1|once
TGTGCCAGCACCCGGACAGGGAATATGAACACTGAAGCTTTCTTT
CASTRTGNMNTEAFF
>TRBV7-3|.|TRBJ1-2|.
TGTGCCAGCAGCTTCCCTCAACTACGCGGCTACACCTTC
CASSFPQLRGYTF
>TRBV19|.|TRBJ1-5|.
TGTGCCAGTAGTCAGTTTGGGGGGGCGGATCAGCCCCAGCATTTT
CASSQFGGADQPQHF
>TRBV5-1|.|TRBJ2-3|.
TGCGCCAGCAAGTATCAGGGCACAGATACGCAGTATTTT
CASKYQGTDTQYF
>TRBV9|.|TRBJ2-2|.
TGTGCCAGCAGCGTAAGTGGGGCCTACACCGGGGAGCTGTTTTTT
CASSVSGAYTGELFF
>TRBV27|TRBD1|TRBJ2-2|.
TGTGCCAGCGCCCTTAACAGGGGGTTGATCGGGGAGCTGTTTTTT
CASALNRGLIGELFF
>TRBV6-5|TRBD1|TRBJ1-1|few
TGTGCCAGCAGTTACTCGCGGGACAGGGAAGCTTTCTTT
CASSYSRDREAFF
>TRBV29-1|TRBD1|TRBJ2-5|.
TGCAGCGTGACAGGGATGGAGACCCAGTACTTC
CSVTGMETQYF
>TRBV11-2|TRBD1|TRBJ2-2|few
TGTGCCAGCAGCTTAACCCCGGGACAGGGGTTTACCGGGGAGCTGTTTTTT
CASSLTPGQGFTGELFF
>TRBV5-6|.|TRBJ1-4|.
TGTGCCAGCAGCTTCGGGGGGGAAAAACTGTTTTTT
CASSFGGEKLFF
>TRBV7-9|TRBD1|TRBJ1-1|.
TGTGCCAGCAGCACCAGGGGGCAGGACACTGAAGCTTTCTTT
CASSTRGQDTEAFF
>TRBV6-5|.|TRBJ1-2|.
TGTGCCAGCGGCTCCGGGACAAACTATGGCTACACCTTC
CASGSGTNYGYTF
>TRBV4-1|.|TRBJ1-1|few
TGCGCCAGCAGCCAAGATGCGGTGAACACTGAAGCTTTCTTT
CASSQDAVNTEAFF
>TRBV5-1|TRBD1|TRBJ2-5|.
TGCGCCAGCAGCAAAGAGGACAGGACCCAAGAGACCCAGTACTTC
CASSKEDRTQETQYF
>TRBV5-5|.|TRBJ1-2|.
TGTGCCAGCAGCGAAGGGAGCTATGGCTACACCTTC
CASSEGSYGYTF
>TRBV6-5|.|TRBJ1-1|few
TGTGCCAGCAGACGCAGGGGTGACACTGAAGCTTTCTTT
CASRRRGDTEAFF
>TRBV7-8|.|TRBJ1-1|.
TGTGCCAGCAGCTTAGGGGCAGGCCCGAACACTGAAGCTTTCTTT
CASSLGAGPNTEAFF
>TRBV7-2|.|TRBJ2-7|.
TGTGCCAGCAGGCCCGACGGGTACGAGCAGTACTTC
CASRPDGYEQYF